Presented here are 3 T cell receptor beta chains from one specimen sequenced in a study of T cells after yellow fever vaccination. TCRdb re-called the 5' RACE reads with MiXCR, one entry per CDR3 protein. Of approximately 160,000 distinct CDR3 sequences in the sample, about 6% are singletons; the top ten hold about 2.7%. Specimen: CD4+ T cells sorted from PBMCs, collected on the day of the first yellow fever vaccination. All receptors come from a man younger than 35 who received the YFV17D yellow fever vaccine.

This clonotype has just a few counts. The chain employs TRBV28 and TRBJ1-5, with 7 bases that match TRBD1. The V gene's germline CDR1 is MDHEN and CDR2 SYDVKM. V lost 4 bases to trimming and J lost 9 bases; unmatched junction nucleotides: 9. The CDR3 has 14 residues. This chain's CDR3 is CASSSAGQERPQHF. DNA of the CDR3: TGTGCCAGCAGTTCCGCCGGACAGGAAAGGCCCCAGCATTTT.

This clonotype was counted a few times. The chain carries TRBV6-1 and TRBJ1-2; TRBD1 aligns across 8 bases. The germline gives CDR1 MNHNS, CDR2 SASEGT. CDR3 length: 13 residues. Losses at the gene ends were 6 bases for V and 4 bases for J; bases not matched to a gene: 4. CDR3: CASRDRDPYGYTF. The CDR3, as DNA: TGTGCCAGCAGGGACAGGGATCCCTATGGCTACACCTTC.

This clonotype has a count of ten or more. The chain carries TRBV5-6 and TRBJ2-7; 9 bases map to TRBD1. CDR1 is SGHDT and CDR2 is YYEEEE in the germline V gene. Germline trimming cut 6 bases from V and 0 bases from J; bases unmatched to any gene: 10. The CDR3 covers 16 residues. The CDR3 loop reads CASTRRTGVGSYEQYF. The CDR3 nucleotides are TGTGCCAGCACTCGGAGGACAGGGGTAGGCTCCTACGAGCAGTACTTC.